This TCR beta chain is from a study of OX40 agonist ivuxolimab in advanced cancers. General study findings and limits: Average numbers of expanded clones were greater in CD8+ T cells than in CD4+.

Here immunoSEQ multiplex PCR was the method, and the copy in TCRdb shows in-frame clones only, minus some. The repertoire holds tens of thousands of clones, with roughly nine tenths as singletons. Any history of autoimmune disease or systemic immunosuppression disqualified patients. Blood got drawn at baseline, again on cycle 4 day 1, and then on cycle 7 day 1. Of note for this clone: Its antigen is unidentified.

Sequencing was performed on CD4+ or CD8+ T cells sorted from blood, taken in a trial of the OX40 agonist ivuxolimab. This TCR derives from an adult with an advanced solid tumor such as melanoma, head and neck, liver or kidney cancer.

The CDR3 region is CASSLVVQTTDTQYF. The CDR3 DNA is TGTGCCAGCAGCTTAGTGGTCCAGACCACAGATACGCAGTATTTT. The chain carries TRBV7-2 and TRBJ2-3, with unresolved D. The CDR3 consists of 15 residues. V gave up 1 base and J gave up 2 bases, with 10 bases separating them. CDR1 is SGHTA and CDR2 is FQGNSA in the germline V gene.